This T cell receptor beta chain was observed in a study of blood T cell repertoires in COVID-19. Method: immunoSEQ multiplex PCR; TCRdb's copy keeps in-frame clones and lacks some. The table lists about 87,000 clones, about 85% of them singletons. There are many counts of this clone. V shed 3 bases and J shed 7 bases, with 16 bases lying between them. This CDR3 spans 14 amino acids. Germline CDR1 SGHDT, CDR2 YYEEEE. The chain couples TRBV5-6 to TRBJ1-1; TRBD1 is a possible D gene (6 bases). The sample consisted of peripheral blood. This TCR derives from a woman in her 70s with acute or convalescent COVID-19. CDR3 region: CASSSRGKGDEAFF. The CDR3 DNA follows: TGTGCCAGCAGCTCCAGGGGTAAGGGGGATGAAGCTTTCTTT. Filled out from reference TRBV5-6 and TRBJ1-1, the complete variable domain reads DAGVTQSPTHLIKTRGQQVTLRCSPKSGHDTVSWYQQALGQGPQFIFQYYEEEERQRGNFPDRFSGHQFPNYSSELNVNALLLGDSALYLCASSSRGKGDEAFFGQGTRLTVV.